The 30 T cell receptor beta chains listed next were all sequenced from one sample in a study of T cell responses to AZD1222 COVID-19 vaccine. Repertoires were generated with immunoSEQ multiplex PCR, while TCRdb's copy carries only in-frame clones and drops some. This sample has about 180,000 clones; about nine tenths occur once, and the top ten carry about 3%. Here the sequenced sample was peripheral blood, taken on day 0 of AZD1222 vaccination. The receptors originated from an adult in good health.

The chain uses TRBV5-1 and TRBJ2-3; 14 bases map to TRBD2. The J segment lost 4 bases and the V segment lost 0 bases, leaving 7 bases of the junction unmatched. The CDR3 totals 18 residues. CDR1 and CDR2 from the germline V gene are SGHRS and YFSETQ. The CDR3 DNA follows: TGCGCCAGCAGCTTGGTTGGACTAGCGGGAGGTGGTGCAGATACGCAGTATTTT. This gives the protein CASSLVGLAGGGADTQYF.

This rearrangement joins TRBV18 to TRBJ2-1, with 14 bases aligning to TRBD2. Germline V gene sequence: CDR1 KGHSH, CDR2 LQKENI. V lost 3 bases to trimming and J lost 9 bases; unmatched junction nucleotides: 7. The CDR3 is 16 amino acids. CDR3 nucleotide sequence: TGTGCCAGCTCACCCCGACTAGCGGGAGGGCCTGGTGAGCAGTTCTTC. This encodes CASSPRLAGGPGEQFF.

The chain links TRBV30 to TRBJ2-7, with no clear D. V lost 0 bases and J lost 1, with 22 bases in between. Per germline, CDR1 GTSNPN and CDR2 SVGIG (reference sequence). There are 18 residues in the CDR3. CDR3 bases: TGTGCCTGGAGTGTACGGGCCCTGACCGAAGCCTATTCCTACGAGCAGTACTTC. Translation: CAWSVRALTEAYSYEQYF.

This chain connects TRBV5-6 to TRBJ1-4, with TRBD1 matching 7 bases. Trimming at V came to 5 bases and at J to 5 bases, leaving 15 bases not matched to a gene. CDR3 length: 17 amino acids. Germline CDR1 is SGHDT and CDR2 is YYEEEE. CDR3: CASSHFGQVKLNEKLFF. CDR3 in DNA: TGTGCCAGCAGTCATTTCGGACAGGTCAAACTGAATGAAAAACTGTTTTTT. The full variable domain, in which reference TRBV5-6 and TRBJ1-4 provide the parts outside the CDR3, is DAGVTQSPTHLIKTRGQQVTLRCSPKSGHDTVSWYQQALGQGPQFIFQYYEEEERQRGNFPDRFSGHQFPNYSSELNVNALLLGDSALYLCASSHFGQVKLNEKLFFGSGTQLSVL.

V is TRBV27 and J is TRBJ2-4; 7 positions agree with TRBD1. The V gene end was trimmed by 3 bases and the J gene end by 1 base; junction bases not matched to a gene: 18. CDR3 length: 20 amino acids. Germline CDR1 MNHEY, CDR2 SMNVEV (reference sequence). CDR3 region: CASSFVGPSQGRGAKNIQYF. The DNA for the CDR3 is TGTGCCAGCAGTTTCGTCGGACCTTCACAGGGGCGAGGGGCCAAAAACATTCAGTACTTC.

This clone was seen more than once but under ten times. The chain recombines TRBV6-5 with TRBJ1-3, with TRBD1 as a possible D gene (5 bases). V lost 6 bases and J lost 0, with 12 bases in between. Germline-derived CDR1 and CDR2 are MNHEY and SVGAGI. This CDR3 region has 15 residues. The CDR3 sequence: CASSMDTTSGNTIYF. The DNA for the CDR3 is TGTGCCAGCAGCATGGACACCACCTCTGGAAACACCATATATTTT.

The chain couples TRBV5-1 to TRBJ2-7; the D is unclear. V was pared by 2 bases and J by 3 bases, with 15 bases between. Germline V gene data show CDR1 as SGHRS and CDR2 as YFSETQ. The CDR3 spans 15 residues. The CDR3, as DNA: TGCGCCAGCAGCTTAAGTTGGGAATTCAACTACGAGCAGTACTTC. It specifies CASSLSWEFNYEQYF.

The chain recombines TRBV7-3 with TRBJ1-1, with D perhaps TRBD1 (6 bases). This CDR3 contains 15 residues. Looked up from germline, CDR1 is SGHTA and CDR2 is FQGTGA. V was shortened by 6 bases and J by 3 bases, with 17 bases between the two germline ends. CDR3 nucleotide sequence: TGTGCCAGCAGATTGACAGGAGGGGCAGACACTGAAGCTTTCTTT. It is translated as CASRLTGGADTEAFF. Drawing the rest from reference TRBV7-3 and TRBJ1-1, the complete variable domain is GAGVSQTPSNKVTEKGKYVELRCDPISGHTALYWYRQSLGQGPEFLIYFQGTGAADDSGLPNDRFFAVRPEGSVSTLKIQRTERGDSAVYLCASRLTGGADTEAFFGQGTRLTVV.

The V call is TRBV19, the J call TRBJ2-7, with a possible D match to TRBD1 (6 bases). V shed 3 bases and J shed 1 base, with 13 bases lying between them. The V gene's germline CDR1 is LNHDA and CDR2 SQIVND (reference sequence). The CDR3 is made up of 15 amino acids. CDR3 sequence (DNA): TGTGCCAGTAGTATGGGGCAGGGGAGTTCCTACGAGCAGTACTTC. Its protein product is CASSMGQGSSYEQYF. Full variable domain (remainder filled in from reference TRBV19 and TRBJ2-7): DGGITQSPKYLFRKEGQNVTLSCEQNLNHDAMYWYRQDPGQGLRLIYYSQIVNDFQKGDIAEGYSVSREKKESFPLTVTSAQKNPTAFYLCASSMGQGSSYEQYFGPGTRLTVT.

The rearrangement joins TRBV5-1 to TRBJ1-4; D is unresolved. Per germline, CDR1 SGHRS and CDR2 YFSETQ. V was pared by 7 bases and J by 7 bases, with 20 bases between. The CDR3 sequence is 15 residues long. CDR3 nucleotides: TGCGCCAGCCAGCCCCTAGGCGGCATGATTGAAAAACTGTTTTTT. Translated, it gives CASQPLGGMIEKLFF.

This chain uses TRBV6-5 with TRBJ2-1; D might be TRBD2 (6 bases). Germline CDR1 reads MNHEY; CDR2 reads SVGAGI. CDR3 length equals 14 residues. Trimming removed 6 bases at V and 4 bases at J, with 13 bases between. The CDR3 is CASSTLAAYNEQFF. DNA of the CDR3: TGTGCCAGCAGCACCTTAGCGGCTTACAATGAGCAGTTCTTC.

This chain uses TRBV11-1 with TRBJ1-2; D is perhaps TRBD1 (6 bases). V gave up 5 bases and J gave up 5 bases, with 12 bases separating them. This CDR3 comprises 13 residues. The germline CDR1 and CDR2 sequences are SGHAT and FQDESV (reference sequence). The CDR3, as DNA: TGTGCCAGCAGCCAGGACAGCCAGTATGGCTACACCTTC. It encodes CASSQDSQYGYTF.

The J gene is TRBJ1-1, the V gene TRBV3-1 (or the pseudogene TRBV3-2); TRBD1 agrees at 10 bases. CDR1 LGHDT and CDR2 YNNKEL come from the germline V gene (reference sequence). Unmatched junction bases numbered 6, after V lost 3 bases and J lost 8 bases. The CDR3 covers 14 residues. In DNA form, the CDR3 reads TGTGCCAGCAGCCAGTATAGGGACAGGGGCGAAGCTTTCTTT. Protein sequence: CASSQYRDRGEAFF.

This chain uses TRBV4-1 with TRBJ2-6; D is uncertain. Trimming took off 4 bases at V and 2 bases at J, with 21 bases between the two ends. Germline CDR1 MGHRA, CDR2 YSYEKL. The CDR3 has 19 amino acids. The CDR3: CASSPLSGRPRPGANVLTF. The CDR3 DNA reads TGCGCCAGCAGCCCCCTATCCGGACGCCCTAGGCCTGGGGCCAACGTCCTGACTTTC.

This clone was found a few times. This chain links TRBV6-1 with TRBJ1-1, with 10 bases fitting TRBD1. CDR1 and CDR2 (germline): MNHNS, SASEGT. CDR3 size: 17 residues. V trimming: 4 bases; J trimming: 1 base; junction bases outside the gene matches: 9. The CDR3 is CASSGRYGQGENTEAFF. For the CDR3, the DNA is TGTGCCAGCAGTGGGAGGTATGGACAGGGGGAGAACACTGAAGCTTTCTTT.

This chain connects TRBV9 to TRBJ1-6; TRBD1 is a possible D gene (6 bases). Trimming cost V 2 bases and J 6 bases, with 18 bases left between them. The CDR3 totals 17 residues. CDR1 is SGDLS and CDR2 is YYNGEE in the germline V gene. CDR3 nucleotide sequence: TGTGCCAGCAGCGTCGCCCAAACAGGGTTCTCTAATTCACCCCTCCACTTT. Encoded protein: CASSVAQTGFSNSPLHF.

The chain employs TRBV6-5 and TRBJ1-2; weak D call: TRBD1 (5 bases). This CDR3 is 12 amino acids long. The V end was cut by 7 bases, the J end by 8 bases, with 14 bases between. The germline V gene encodes CDR1 MNHEY and CDR2 SVGAGI. DNA of the CDR3: TGTGCCAGCATGGTCAGGGTCGGCGGCTACACCTTC. Its protein is CASMVRVGGYTF.

The rearrangement links TRBV25-1 to TRBJ1-1, with a tentative D call TRBD1 (6 bases). Trimming pared 1 base from V and 4 bases from J, leaving 10 bases between. CDR3 length: 14 amino acids. Per germline, CDR1 MGHDK and CDR2 SYGVNS. The CDR3 DNA reads as TGTGCCAGCAGTGAATTAGGGGGAGGCACTGAAGCTTTCTTT. This sequence encodes CASSELGGGTEAFF. The whole variable domain, remainder taken from reference TRBV25-1 and TRBJ1-1, is EADIYQTPRYLVIGTGKKITLECSQTMGHDKMYWYQQDPGMELHLIHYSYGVNSTEKGDLSSESTVSRIRTEHFPLTLESARPSHTSQYLCASSELGGGTEAFFGQGTRLTVV.

This sequence joins TRBV30 and TRBJ2-2, with D possibly being TRBD2 (6 bases). Germline V gene lookup returns CDR1 GTSNPN and CDR2 SVGIG (reference sequence). This CDR3 spans 14 amino acids. V was cut by 0 bases and J by 3 bases, with 8 bases left in between. In DNA form, the CDR3 reads TGTGCCTGGAGTGTACGGGGGTACACCGGGGAGCTGTTTTTT. Protein product: CAWSVRGYTGELFF.

This clone came up a few times. The chain recombines TRBV4-2 with TRBJ2-4, with 9 bases fitting TRBD1. This CDR3 comprises 17 residues. Germline V gene lookup returns CDR1 LGHNA and CDR2 YNFKEQ. Trimming at V came to 4 bases and at J to 0 bases, leaving 7 bases not matched to a gene. CDR3 nucleotide sequence: TGTGCCAGCAGCCCCCGTATACAGGGGGCAGCCAAAAACATTCAGTACTTC. Translating it yields CASSPRIQGAAKNIQYF.

The rearrangement joins TRBV19 to TRBJ1-4; 7 bases are shared with TRBD1. Germline V CDR1 and CDR2: LNHDA, SQIVND (reference sequence). The V segment lost 5 bases and the J segment 10 bases; nucleotides outside the gene matches: 10. The CDR3 runs 14 residues. The CDR3 spells CASSSRQGVGKLFF. The CDR3 DNA reads TGTGCCAGTAGTTCACGACAGGGCGTCGGAAAACTGTTTTTT. Full variable domain (missing parts from reference TRBV19 and TRBJ1-4): DGGITQSPKYLFRKEGQNVTLSCEQNLNHDAMYWYRQDPGQGLRLIYYSQIVNDFQKGDIAEGYSVSREKKESFPLTVTSAQKNPTAFYLCASSSRQGVGKLFFGSGTQLSVL.

This clone was detected a few times. The chain couples TRBV29-1 to TRBJ2-7; a weak D match, TRBD2 (6 bases). Germline CDR1 and CDR2: SQVTM and ANQGSEA. Deletions cut 6 bases from V and 2 bases from J, with 8 bases between. The CDR3 runs 11 residues. The CDR3 sequence is CSVAGPYEQYF. CDR3 coding DNA: TGCAGCGTCGCGGGGCCCTACGAGCAGTACTTC.

This clone has just a few counts. The chain combines TRBV6-2 or TRBV6-3 with TRBJ1-1; 8 bases are a match to TRBD1. Germline trimming cut 6 bases from V and 5 bases from J; bases unmatched to any gene: 5. The CDR3 has 13 amino acids. Germline V gives CDR1 MNHEY, CDR2 SVGEGT. The CDR3 here is CASRYRGGTEAFF. DNA for the CDR3: TGTGCCAGCAGATACAGGGGGGGGACTGAAGCTTTCTTT.

The rearrangement uses TRBV18 and TRBJ2-7; 8 bases match TRBD2. Germline CDR1 KGHSH, CDR2 LQKENI. The CDR3 has 17 residues. V trimming: 0 bases; J trimming: 0 bases; junction bases outside the gene matches: 7. Written as DNA, the CDR3 is TGTGCCAGCTCACCACCGGGGACTAGTCCTACCTCCTACGAGCAGTACTTC. Translating it yields CASSPPGTSPTSYEQYF.

Details on this clone: This same CDR3 is encoded by further DNA sequences in the sample. J is TRBJ2-7 and V is TRBV9; 8 nucleotides agree with TRBD1. J was trimmed by 2 bases and V by 0 bases; bases with no gene match: 1. CDR1 and CDR2 from the germline V gene are SGDLS and YYNGEE. This CDR3 spans 14 amino acids. The CDR3 here is CASSVGTGPYEQYF. CDR3 in DNA: TGTGCCAGCAGCGTAGGGACAGGGCCCTACGAGCAGTACTTC.

The chain links TRBV7-7 to TRBJ2-5; tentatively, D is TRBD1 (5 bases). Trimming took 5 bases from V and 6 from J, leaving 13 bases between them. Germline CDR1 reads SSHAT; CDR2 reads FNYEAQ (reference sequence). CDR3 length: 13 residues. Written as DNA, the CDR3 is TGTGCCAGCAGCGTCGCAGGGTCTAAGACCCAGTACTTC. This codes for CASSVAGSKTQYF.

This clone was detected only a few times. The V gene is TRBV28, the J gene TRBJ1-2; tentative D call: TRBD1 (5 bases). Germline CDR1 and CDR2: MDHEN and SYDVKM. The CDR3 totals 14 residues. The V end lost 8 bases, the J end lost 7 bases, and 20 bases lay between the germline ends. The DNA of the CDR3 is TGTGCCAGCGACAGACTCGGGACGGCGGGTGGCTACACCTTC. It translates to CASDRLGTAGGYTF.

The chain carries TRBV7-3 and TRBJ2-4; TRBD1 agrees at 7 bases. This CDR3 is built from 13 residues. Trimming took 2 bases from V and 8 from J; bases not matched to a gene: 3. Germline-derived CDR1 and CDR2 are SGHTA and FQGTGA. CDR3 DNA sequence: TGTGCCAGCAGCTTAGGACAGGAGGACATTCAGTACTTC. Protein sequence: CASSLGQEDIQYF.

The table lists this clone with a count of one. The gene calls are TRBV28 and TRBJ2-7; no firm D call. CDR3 size: 12 residues. Trimming removed 5 bases at V and 0 bases at J, with 5 bases between. Germline V gives CDR1 MDHEN, CDR2 SYDVKM. The CDR3 nucleotides are TGTGCCAGCAGTACCCCCTCCTACGAGCAGTACTTC. Its translation is CASSTPSYEQYF.

V usage is TRBV7-6 and J usage is TRBJ2-1, with 13 bases matching TRBD2. Germline V gene data show CDR1 as SGHVS and CDR2 as FNYEAQ. This CDR3 has 17 residues. Trimming at V came to 3 bases and at J to 4 bases, leaving 6 bases not matched to a gene. CDR3 amino acids: CASSLGPLAGGYNEQFF. CDR3 sequence (DNA): TGTGCCAGCAGCTTGGGGCCACTAGCGGGAGGGTACAATGAGCAGTTCTTC.